The 7 T cell receptor beta chains in this list originate from one sample, sequenced in a study of human T cells and chemical hapten exposure listed by TCRdb under 2021. Receptors were amplified or captured by RACE. Sequencing relied on a NextSeq 500. The public reads were reanalyzed by TCRdb: fastp trimming at Q25, MiXCR alignment, in-frame beta chains only. Each entry is one CDR3 protein sequence, shown with its most common DNA and genes. This sample lists about 160,000 distinct CDR3 sequences; around a quarter were detected once. The top ten clones comprise 2% to 2.5% of the sample. This specimen's time point label, per the study, means: patch test 3, about 24 weeks after DPC sensitization. The sample's treatment or condition label, in plain terms: therapeutic diphenylcyclopropenone sensitization with weekly scalp DPC. The source material was whole blood, sampled in connection with sensitization to the hapten diphenylcyclopropenone (DPC). The receptors come from a woman aged 18-29 years with alopecia areata. Some clones in this sample may be carry-over from other donors' samples.

This clonotype was seen repeatedly, ten times or more. The chain recombines TRBV28 with TRBJ2-1; 11 nucleotides line up with TRBD2. V was clipped by 6 bases and J by 10 bases; unmatched bases: 11. Per germline, CDR1 MDHEN and CDR2 SYDVKM. This CDR3 has 15 residues. The CDR3 loop reads CASRVSLAGGGEQFF. Written as DNA, the CDR3 is TGTGCCAGCAGAGTTAGCCTAGCGGGAGGTGGAGAGCAGTTCTTC.

The chain has TRBV4-1 and TRBJ1-2; D perhaps matches TRBD1 (6 bases). The V end lost 0 bases, the J end lost 3 bases, and 14 bases lay between the germline ends. There are 16 residues in the CDR3. Germline loops: CDR1 MGHRA, CDR2 YSYEKL. For the CDR3, the DNA is TGCGCCAGCAGCCAAGATGGAAGGACAGCCTACTATGGCTACACCTTC. It encodes CASSQDGRTAYYGYTF.

This clonotype was counted between two and nine times. The rearrangement uses TRBV7-8 and TRBJ2-2, with D unresolved. The CDR3 runs to 15 residues. The V end was cut by 5 bases, the J end by 0 bases, with 10 bases between. Per germline, CDR1 SGHVS and CDR2 FQNEAQ. DNA for the CDR3: TGTGCCAGCAGCCCCTGGGGTACGAACACCGGGGAGCTGTTTTTT. Its translation is CASSPWGTNTGELFF.

This clonotype occurred a few times. The gene calls are TRBV7-9 and TRBJ1-2, with D possibly matching TRBD1 (5 bases). Germline V gene lookup returns CDR1 SEHNR and CDR2 FQNEAQ (reference sequence). V was pared by 7 bases and J by 2 bases, with 11 bases between. CDR3 length: 13 amino acids. CDR3 in DNA: TGTGCCAGCAACCAGGGAGGCAACTATGGCTACACCTTC. Its translation is CASNQGGNYGYTF.

The chain is built from TRBV29-1 and TRBJ1-6; 7 bases fit TRBD1. Trimming removed 6 bases from V and 8 bases from J; junction bases left unmatched: 4. CDR3 size: 12 residues. From germline, CDR1 is SQVTM and CDR2 ANQGSEA. CDR3 sequence: CSVATGDSPLHF. The CDR3 DNA reads TGCAGCGTGGCAACAGGGGATTCACCCCTCCACTTT.

This clonotype has a handful of counts. This chain connects TRBV6-1 to TRBJ2-1; D is unresolved. Trimming removed 3 bases at V and 1 base at J, with 10 bases between. Germline V gives CDR1 MNHNS, CDR2 SASEGT. The CDR3 loop spans 15 amino acids. The CDR3 DNA reads as TGTGCCAGCAGTGAGAAGACCGAATCCTACAATGAGCAGTTCTTC. Translation gives CASSEKTESYNEQFF.

This clonotype showed up just once. The chain is built from TRBV10-3 and TRBJ1-5; 7 nucleotides align to TRBD1. This CDR3 contains 14 residues. V was clipped by 9 bases and J by 0 bases; unmatched bases: 5. CDR1 is ENHRY, CDR2 SYGVKD, per germline. The CDR3 is CAIRPGGSNQPQHF. In nucleotides, the CDR3 is TGTGCCATTAGACCAGGGGGTAGCAATCAGCCCCAGCATTTT.